This TCR beta chain is from a study of CD8 T cells in Susac syndrome. CD8+ and CD4+ blood T cells underwent TCR beta sequencing. Negative isolation was used for CD8+ and CD4+ T cells, and FACS enrichment was applied to TEMRA cells. The study, taken as a whole, reports: TCR sequencing and HLA analysis covered a relatively small number of individuals.

Random hexamers were used to reverse transcribe about 0.5 to 1 ug of RNA. Amplification of TCR beta CDR3 was carried out by immunoSEQ multiplex PCR, which covered 54 Vbeta and 13 Jbeta segments. One entry per CDR3 protein, called by TCRdb with MiXCR from the immunoSEQ multiplex PCR reads. The sample holds tens of thousands of distinct CDR3 sequences; roughly 95% are singletons and the top ten take more than 0.09%. The junction had 8 bases not matched to a gene; V was cut back by 4 bases and J by 5 bases. This CDR3 contains 14 residues. In regard to this clonotype: Its specificity is unknown.

The V gene is TRBV12-3 or TRBV12-4, the J gene TRBJ2-7, with TRBD1 identical over 7 bases. The TCR comes from a human donor with multiple sclerosis. The sequencing input was CD4+ T cells from PBMCs. CDR3 loop: CASSSRTGPHEQYF. DNA of the CDR3: TGTGCCAGCAGTTCGAGGACAGGCCCCCACGAGCAGTACTTC.